This entry is about one T cell receptor beta chain. Cohorts were assigned according to the clinical history that participants reported. People in the exposed group encountered a COVID-19 case within 2 weeks before entering the study. This sample stems from a study of blood T cell repertoires in COVID-19. Across the whole study: There were acute and convalescent COVID-19 samples, and they came from the United States, Italy and Spain.

In the original workflow: Using reference gene primer amplification, nucleated cell counts were estimated. This table comes from immunoSEQ multiplex PCR, and its TCRdb copy is limited to in-frame clones, with some not included. That table furnishes V, J and clone size, whereas the DNA furnished D and trimming. In the table there are 220,000 or so clones, 90% of which are singletons. Material for sequencing was PBMCs or T cells enriched from blood (not recorded which). This receptor was identified in a man younger than 45 who had been exposed to COVID-19.

The CDR3 DNA reads TGTGCCAGCACATCCCGGGACAGGTGGAGTGGCTACACCTTC. This sequence encodes CASTSRDRWSGYTF. This rearrangement joins TRBV13 to TRBJ1-2, with TRBD1 matching 8 bases. Unmatched junction bases numbered 11, after V lost 7 bases and J lost 7 bases. The CDR3 is 14 amino acids. The V gene's germline CDR1 is PRHDT and CDR2 FYEKMQ (reference sequence).